This T cell receptor beta chain was documented in a study of human CD8 memory T cell subsets. Study-wide results and caveats: Whereas effector memory cells differed, stem-like memory and precursor exhausted T cells had comparably high diversity. In stem-like memory T cells, Chao1 estimates suggested more diversity than in precursor exhausted T cells.

V was clipped by 7 bases and J by 5 bases; unmatched bases: 4. CDR3 length: 13 residues. CDR1 and CDR2 (germline): SNHLY, FYNNEI. UMI-labeled 5' RACE was used, and it produced the TCR beta libraries. TCRdb reprocessed the 5' RACE reads via MiXCR and lists one record per CDR3 protein. Among thousands of distinct CDR3 sequences listed, 3.9% were seen once. This clonotype was counted ten times or more. Its matching antigen is unknown. The sample comprised CD8+ T cells from PBMCs. The genes are TRBV2 and TRBJ2-1; 8 bases map to TRBD1. The source of this sequence is a human donor in good health. CDR3 in amino acids: CASTDRANNEQFF. CDR3 nucleotides: TGTGCCAGCACGGACAGGGCGAACAATGAGCAGTTCTTC.